This record concerns one T cell receptor beta chain sequence. The V gene's germline CDR1 is MDHEN and CDR2 SYDVKM. The V segment lost 2 bases and the J segment 8 bases; nucleotides outside the gene matches: 12. The CDR3 consists of 17 residues. Allocation to cohorts depended on clinical history reported by the participants. This record comes from a study of blood T cell repertoires in COVID-19. The repertoire was sequenced with immunoSEQ multiplex PCR; TCRdb's copy has only in-frame clones and lacks some. Among around 290,000 clones, 88% were seen once, and the ten largest hold around 0.92%. The origin of this receptor is a woman aged 25-40 years who had recovered from COVID-19. The chain employs TRBV28 and TRBJ2-1; the match to TRBD2 covers 10 bases. The sample comprised PBMCs or T cells enriched from blood (not recorded which). In DNA, the CDR3 is TGTGCCAGCAGTTTACACCCAGCGGGAGGGCCTGGGGATGAGCAGTTCTTC. Translating it yields CASSLHPAGGPGDEQFF.